Listed below are T cell receptor beta chains from one sample, sequenced in a study of identical twins. TCRdb redid the calling of the 5' RACE reads with MiXCR, one entry per CDR3 protein. Of around 240,000 distinct CDR3 sequences listed, 10% are singletons. The sequenced sample consisted of memory T cells sorted from blood. Receptors originate from a man in his forties or fifties in good health. Each CDR3 is given with its conserved first and last residue. A D gene is named only where the DNA matches it firmly. Only some rows state a clone size, as once, few, many or a class for expanded clones.

.,TRBV15,.,TRBJ2-5,CATSRVGYQETQYF,TGTGCCACCAGCAGAGTCGGGTACCAAGAGACCCAGTACTTC
TRBD1,TRBV29-1,.,TRBJ1-2,CSVVGQGAGGYTF,TGCAGCGTTGTGGGACAGGGGGCCGGTGGCTACACCTTC
TRBD1,TRBV24-1,.,TRBJ2-2,CATSDSGTGNTGELFF,TGTGCCACCAGTGATTCCGGGACAGGGAACACCGGGGAGCTGTTTTTT
.,TRBV24-1,few,TRBJ2-1,CATSDPTGAYNEQFF,TGTGCCACCAGTGATCCAACGGGAGCCTACAATGAGCAGTTCTTC
.,TRBV12-3/TRBV12-4,many,TRBJ1-3,CASDRSSGNTIYF,TGTGCCAGCGATAGAAGCTCTGGAAACACCATATATTTT
TRBD1,TRBV29-1,few,TRBJ2-7,CSVGRDSIYEQYF,TGCAGCGTTGGTAGGGACAGTATCTACGAGCAGTACTTC
TRBD1,TRBV6-1,many,TRBJ2-7,CASSITGDYEQYF,TGTGCCAGCAGTATAACAGGGGACTACGAGCAGTACTTC
TRBD2,TRBV28,many,TRBJ2-1,CASSRGLAAYNEQFF,TGTGCCAGCAGCCGGGGACTAGCGGCCTACAATGAGCAGTTCTTC
TRBD1,TRBV5-1,few,TRBJ1-3,CASSETGGYVYTIYF,TGCGCCAGCAGCGAAACAGGGGGCTATGTATACACCATATATTTT
TRBD2,TRBV27,.,TRBJ2-3,CASSLSLAGPMSTDTQYF,TGTGCCAGCAGTTTATCCCTAGCGGGGCCGATGAGCACAGATACGCAGTATTTT
.,TRBV6-5,.,TRBJ2-1,CASSYSRDYNEQFF,TGTGCCAGCAGTTACTCGAGGGACTACAATGAGCAGTTCTTC
.,TRBV4-1,many,TRBJ2-5,CASSQDPGRETQYF,TGCGCCAGCAGCCAAGATCCGGGGCGGGAGACCCAGTACTTC
TRBD1,TRBV5-6,many,TRBJ2-1,CASSSDRLYNEQFF,TGTGCCAGCAGCTCGGACAGGCTCTACAATGAGCAGTTCTTC
.,TRBV4-2,many,TRBJ1-3,CASSQDWSGPGNTIYF,TGTGCCAGCAGCCAAGATTGGTCAGGGCCTGGAAACACCATATATTTT
.,TRBV12-3/TRBV12-4,many,TRBJ2-3,CASSPSSGTQYF,TGTGCCAGCAGTCCGAGTTCGGGTACGCAGTATTTT
TRBD1,TRBV20-1,many,TRBJ2-3,CSADDRGQSTDTQYF,TGCAGTGCTGACGACAGGGGGCAGAGCACAGATACGCAGTATTTT